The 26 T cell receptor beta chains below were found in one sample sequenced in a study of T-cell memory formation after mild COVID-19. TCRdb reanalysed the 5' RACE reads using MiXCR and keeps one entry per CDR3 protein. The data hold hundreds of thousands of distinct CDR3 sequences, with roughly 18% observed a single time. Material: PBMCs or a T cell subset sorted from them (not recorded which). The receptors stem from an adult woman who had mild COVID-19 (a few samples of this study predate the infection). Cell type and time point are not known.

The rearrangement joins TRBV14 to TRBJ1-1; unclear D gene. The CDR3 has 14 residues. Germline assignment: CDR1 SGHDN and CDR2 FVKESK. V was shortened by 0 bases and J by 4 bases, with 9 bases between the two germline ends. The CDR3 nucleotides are TGTGCCAGCAGCCAAGAGGCGATGGGCACTGAAGCTTTCTTT. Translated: CASSQEAMGTEAFF.

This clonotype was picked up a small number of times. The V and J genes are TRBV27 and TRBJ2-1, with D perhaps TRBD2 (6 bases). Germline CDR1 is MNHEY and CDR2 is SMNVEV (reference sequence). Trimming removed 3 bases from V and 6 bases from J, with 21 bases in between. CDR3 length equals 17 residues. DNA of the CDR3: TGTGCCAGCAGTTTTCTCCGCCGGAGGGACGGGACCAATGAGCAGTTCTTC. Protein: CASSFLRRRDGTNEQFF.

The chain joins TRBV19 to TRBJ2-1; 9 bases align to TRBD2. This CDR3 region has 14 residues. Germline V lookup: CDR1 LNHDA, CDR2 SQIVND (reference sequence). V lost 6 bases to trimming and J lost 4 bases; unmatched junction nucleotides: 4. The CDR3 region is CASRATSGYNEQFF. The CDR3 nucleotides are TGTGCCAGTAGGGCGACTAGCGGATACAATGAGCAGTTCTTC. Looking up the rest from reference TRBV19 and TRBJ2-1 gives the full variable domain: DGGITQSPKYLFRKEGQNVTLSCEQNLNHDAMYWYRQDPGQGLRLIYYSQIVNDFQKGDIAEGYSVSREKKESFPLTVTSAQKNPTAFYLCASRATSGYNEQFFGPGTRLTVL.

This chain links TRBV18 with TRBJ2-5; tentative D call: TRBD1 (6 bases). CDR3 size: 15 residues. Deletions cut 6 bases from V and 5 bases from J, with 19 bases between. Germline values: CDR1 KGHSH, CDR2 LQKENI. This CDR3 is CASSPGTPRWETQYF. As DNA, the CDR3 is TGTGCCAGCTCTCCCGGGACACCCAGGTGGGAGACCCAGTACTTC.

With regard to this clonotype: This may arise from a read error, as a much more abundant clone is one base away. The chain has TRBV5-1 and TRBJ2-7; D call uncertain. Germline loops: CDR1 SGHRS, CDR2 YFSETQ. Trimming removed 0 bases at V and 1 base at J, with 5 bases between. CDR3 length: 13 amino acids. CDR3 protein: CASSLAQSYEQYF. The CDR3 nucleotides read TGCGCCAGCAGCTTGGCACAGTCCTACGAGCAGTACTTC.

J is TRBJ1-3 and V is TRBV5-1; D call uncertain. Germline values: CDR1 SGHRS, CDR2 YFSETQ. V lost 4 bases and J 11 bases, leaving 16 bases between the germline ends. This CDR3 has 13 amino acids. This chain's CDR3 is CASSDGLSGPIYF. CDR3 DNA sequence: TGCGCCAGCAGCGACGGACTCTCCGGTCCCATATATTTT.

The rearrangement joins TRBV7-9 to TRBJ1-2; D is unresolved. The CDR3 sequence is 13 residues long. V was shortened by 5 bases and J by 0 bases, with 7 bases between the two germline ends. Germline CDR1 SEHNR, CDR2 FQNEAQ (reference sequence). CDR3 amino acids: CASSPIPNYGYTF. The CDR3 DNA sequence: TGTGCCAGCAGCCCCATTCCTAACTATGGCTACACCTTC.

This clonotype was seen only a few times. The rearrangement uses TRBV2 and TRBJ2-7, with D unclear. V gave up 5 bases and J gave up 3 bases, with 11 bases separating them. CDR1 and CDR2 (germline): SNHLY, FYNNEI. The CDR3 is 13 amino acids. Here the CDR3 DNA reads TGTGCCAGCAGTTCGGACGGTTACTACGAGCAGTACTTC. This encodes CASSSDGYYEQYF.

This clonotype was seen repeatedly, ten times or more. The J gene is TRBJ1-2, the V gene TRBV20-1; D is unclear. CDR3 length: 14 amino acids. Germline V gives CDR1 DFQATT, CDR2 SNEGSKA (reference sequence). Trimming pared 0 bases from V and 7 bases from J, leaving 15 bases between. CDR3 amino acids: CSARENPTGFGYTF. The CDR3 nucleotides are TGCAGTGCTAGAGAAAATCCGACTGGGTTTGGCTACACCTTC.

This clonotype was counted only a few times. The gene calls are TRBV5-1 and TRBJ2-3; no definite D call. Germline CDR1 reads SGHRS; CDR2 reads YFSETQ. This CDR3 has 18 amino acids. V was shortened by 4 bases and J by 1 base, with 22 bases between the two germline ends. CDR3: CASSALPIASAGTDTQYF. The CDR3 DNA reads TGCGCCAGCAGCGCGCTACCGATTGCGAGCGCGGGCACAGATACGCAGTATTTT.

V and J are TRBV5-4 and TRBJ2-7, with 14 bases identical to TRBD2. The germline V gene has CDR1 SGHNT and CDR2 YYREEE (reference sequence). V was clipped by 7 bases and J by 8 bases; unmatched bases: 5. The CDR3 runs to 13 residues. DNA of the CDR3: TGTGCCAGCGGGACTAGCGGGAGCACCAAGCAGTACTTC. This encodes CASGTSGSTKQYF.

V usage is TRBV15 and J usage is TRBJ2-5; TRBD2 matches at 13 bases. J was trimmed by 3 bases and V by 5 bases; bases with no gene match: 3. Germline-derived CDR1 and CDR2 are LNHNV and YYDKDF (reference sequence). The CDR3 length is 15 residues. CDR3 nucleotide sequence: TGTGCCACCAGCTTAGGGACTAGCGGGGAAGAGACCCAGTACTTC. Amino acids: CATSLGTSGEETQYF.

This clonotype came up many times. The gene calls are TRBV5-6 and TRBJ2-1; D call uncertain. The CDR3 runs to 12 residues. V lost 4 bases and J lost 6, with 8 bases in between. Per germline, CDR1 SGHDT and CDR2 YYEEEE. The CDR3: CASSPDLNEQFF. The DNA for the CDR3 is TGTGCCAGCAGCCCGGACCTCAATGAGCAGTTCTTC.

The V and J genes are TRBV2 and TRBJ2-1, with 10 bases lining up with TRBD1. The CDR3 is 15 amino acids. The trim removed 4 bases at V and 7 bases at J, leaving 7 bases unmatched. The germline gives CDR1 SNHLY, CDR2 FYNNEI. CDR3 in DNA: TGTGCCAGCAGTGTCCGGGACAGGGGCCCGAATGAGCAGTTCTTC. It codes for CASSVRDRGPNEQFF.

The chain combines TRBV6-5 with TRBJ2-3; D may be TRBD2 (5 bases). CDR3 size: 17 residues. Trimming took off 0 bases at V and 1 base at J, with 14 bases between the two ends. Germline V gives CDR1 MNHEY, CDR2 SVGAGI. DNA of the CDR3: TGTGCCAGCAGTTACTCACGGTCCGACGGGGGCACAGATACGCAGTATTTT. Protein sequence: CASSYSRSDGGTDTQYF.

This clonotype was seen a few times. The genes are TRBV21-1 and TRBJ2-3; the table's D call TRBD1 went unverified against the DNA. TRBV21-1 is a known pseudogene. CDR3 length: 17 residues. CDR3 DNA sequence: TGTGCCAGCAGCAAAGGACCCGGGACAGGGGTGCCAGATACGCAGTATTTT. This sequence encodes CASSKGPGTGVPDTQYF.

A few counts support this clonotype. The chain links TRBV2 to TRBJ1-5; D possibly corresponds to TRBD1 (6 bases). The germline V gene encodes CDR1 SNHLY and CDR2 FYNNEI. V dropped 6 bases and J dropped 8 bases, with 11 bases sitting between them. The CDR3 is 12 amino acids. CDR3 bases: TGTGCCAGCAGGGGAGGGGGAAAGCCCCAGCATTTT. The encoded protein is CASRGGGKPQHF.

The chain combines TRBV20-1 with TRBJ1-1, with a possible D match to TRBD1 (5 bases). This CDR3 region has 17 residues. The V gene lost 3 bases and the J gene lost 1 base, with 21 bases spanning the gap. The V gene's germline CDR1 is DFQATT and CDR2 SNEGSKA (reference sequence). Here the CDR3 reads CSARGEEWGLGNTEAFF. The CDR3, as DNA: TGCAGTGCTAGGGGCGAAGAGTGGGGCCTAGGGAACACTGAAGCTTTCTTT.

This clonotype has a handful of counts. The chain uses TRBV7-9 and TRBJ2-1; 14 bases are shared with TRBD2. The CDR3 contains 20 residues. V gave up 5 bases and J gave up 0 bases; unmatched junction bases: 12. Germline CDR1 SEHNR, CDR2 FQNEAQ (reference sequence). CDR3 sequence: CASSPGLAGGPASSYNEQFF. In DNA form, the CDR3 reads TGTGCCAGCAGCCCCGGACTAGCGGGAGGACCAGCAAGCTCCTACAATGAGCAGTTCTTC.

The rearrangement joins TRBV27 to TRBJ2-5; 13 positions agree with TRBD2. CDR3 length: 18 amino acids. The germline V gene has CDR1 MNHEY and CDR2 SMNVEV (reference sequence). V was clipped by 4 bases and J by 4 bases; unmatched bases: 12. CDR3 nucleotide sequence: TGTGCCAGCAGTTACCGACTAGCGGGGGGTGCGATGGGAGAGACCCAGTACTTC. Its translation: CASSYRLAGGAMGETQYF.

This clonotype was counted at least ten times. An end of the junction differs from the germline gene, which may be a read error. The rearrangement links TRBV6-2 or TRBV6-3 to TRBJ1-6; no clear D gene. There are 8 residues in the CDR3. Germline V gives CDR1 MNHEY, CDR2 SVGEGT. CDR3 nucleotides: TGTGCCAGCAGTCCCGGCGGCTTT. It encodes CASSPGGF.

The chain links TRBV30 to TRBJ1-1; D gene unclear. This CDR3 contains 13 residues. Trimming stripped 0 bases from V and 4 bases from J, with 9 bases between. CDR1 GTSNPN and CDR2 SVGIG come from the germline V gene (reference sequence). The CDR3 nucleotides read TGTGCCTGGAGTGTGGTTGGCGGCACTGAAGCTTTCTTT. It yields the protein CAWSVVGGTEAFF.

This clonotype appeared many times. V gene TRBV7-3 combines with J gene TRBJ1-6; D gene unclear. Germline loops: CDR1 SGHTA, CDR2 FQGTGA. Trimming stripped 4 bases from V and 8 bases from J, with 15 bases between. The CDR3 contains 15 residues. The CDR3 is CASSSVAGGDSPLHF. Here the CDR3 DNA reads TGTGCCAGCAGCTCCGTCGCTGGTGGGGATTCACCCCTCCACTTT.

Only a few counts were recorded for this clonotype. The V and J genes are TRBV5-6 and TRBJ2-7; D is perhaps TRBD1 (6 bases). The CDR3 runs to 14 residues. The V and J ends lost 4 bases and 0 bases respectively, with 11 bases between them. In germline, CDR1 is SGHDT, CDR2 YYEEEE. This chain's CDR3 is CASSQQGVSYEQYF. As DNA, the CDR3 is TGTGCCAGCAGCCAACAGGGAGTCTCCTACGAGCAGTACTTC.

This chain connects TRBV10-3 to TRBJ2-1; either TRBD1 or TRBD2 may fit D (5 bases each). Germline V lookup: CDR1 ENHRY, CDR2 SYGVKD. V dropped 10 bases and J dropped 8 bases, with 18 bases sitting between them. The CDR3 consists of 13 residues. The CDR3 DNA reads TGTGCCACCCGGGACCCAAATGTGTATGAGCAGTTCTTC. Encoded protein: CATRDPNVYEQFF.

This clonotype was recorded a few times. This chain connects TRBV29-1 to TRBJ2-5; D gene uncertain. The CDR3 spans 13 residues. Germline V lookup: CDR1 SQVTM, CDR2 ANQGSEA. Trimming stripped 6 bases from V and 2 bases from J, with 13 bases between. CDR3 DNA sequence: TGCAGCGTAGTCATCTATTCTCAAGAGACCCAGTACTTC. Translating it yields CSVVIYSQETQYF.